This T cell receptor (beta chain) was recovered during a study of blood T cells in healthy people across ages. Regarding the study as a whole: As age increased, TCR beta diversity per million T cells fell in a roughly linear fashion.

The germline V gene has CDR1 KGHSH and CDR2 LQKENI. The CDR3 covers 13 residues. With 3 bases removed from V and 3 bases from J, the gap between germline ends came to 9 bases. This clonotype showed up many times. What it binds is unknown. Primed by a sample-barcoded 5' primer and a J-beta primer mix, a second PCR proceeded for 7 to 11 cycles. Each cDNA molecule carried a tag from a template-switch adaptor that contained 12 random nucleotides. Using its own MiXCR run on the 5' RACE reads, TCRdb lists one record per CDR3 protein. The table shows 1,100,000 or so distinct CDR3 sequences, with more than 35% occurring only once. Healthy Caucasian individuals from Russia aged about 6 to 90 were enrolled as donors. Peripheral blood samples of around 11 milliliters were drawn from each donor.

The TCR comes from a woman aged 60-75 years in good health. Sequencing was performed on blood. This chain connects TRBV18 to TRBJ2-7; the D gene is possibly TRBD1 (5 bases). The CDR3 region has the DNA TGTGCCAGCTCACCTGGGGCAAACTACGAGCAGTACTTC. It encodes CASSPGANYEQYF.